This T cell receptor beta chain was sequenced for a study of post-analysis software for immune sequencing data. Study background: Relapsing-remitting, secondary progressive and progressive-relapsing multiple sclerosis courses were included.

The study's findings and limits: Patients showed TRBV5-6, TRBV5-1 and TRBV20-1 among four to six TRBV segments more frequent than in controls. Samples prepared in the same batch strongly co-clustered by F measure.

The TCR beta cDNA libraries carried unique molecular identifiers. Approximately 0.5 million cDNA molecules were recovered from an input of roughly 0.85 to 10 million T cells. TCRdb recomputed calls from the PCR reads with MiXCR, one row per CDR3 protein. The data contain roughly 870,000 distinct CDR3 sequences, around 50% of them singletons. CDR1 and CDR2 (germline): MNHEY, SMNVEV (reference sequence). The CDR3 extends over 14 amino acids. With 3 bases removed from V and 3 bases from J, the gap between germline ends came to 9 bases. Points on this clonotype: The antigen remains undetermined.

The source material was blood. The chain employs TRBV27 and TRBJ1-5, with D possibly TRBD1 on 5 matching bases. The source of this sequence is a girl between 5 and 17 years old with multiple sclerosis. This CDR3 reads CASSLGLFNQPQHF. In DNA, the CDR3 is TGTGCCAGCAGTTTGGGACTGTTCAATCAGCCCCAGCATTTT.